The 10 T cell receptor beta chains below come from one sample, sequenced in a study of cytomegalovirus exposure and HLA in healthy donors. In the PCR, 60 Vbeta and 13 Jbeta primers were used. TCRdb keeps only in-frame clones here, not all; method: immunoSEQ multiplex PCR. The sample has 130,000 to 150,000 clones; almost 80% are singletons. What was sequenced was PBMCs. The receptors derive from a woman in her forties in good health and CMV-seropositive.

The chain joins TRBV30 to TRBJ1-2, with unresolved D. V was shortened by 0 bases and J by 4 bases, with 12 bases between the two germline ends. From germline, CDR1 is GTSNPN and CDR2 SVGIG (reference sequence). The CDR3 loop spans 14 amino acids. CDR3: CAWSVLTVGYGYTF. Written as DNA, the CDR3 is TGTGCCTGGAGTGTGTTAACAGTAGGCTATGGCTACACCTTC.

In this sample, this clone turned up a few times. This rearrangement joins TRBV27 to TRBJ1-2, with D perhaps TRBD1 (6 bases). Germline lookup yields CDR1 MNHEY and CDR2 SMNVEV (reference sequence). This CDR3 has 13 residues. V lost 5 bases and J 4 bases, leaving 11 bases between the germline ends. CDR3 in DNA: TGTGCCAGCAGTCGACAGGCTGGCTATGGCTACACCTTC. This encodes CASSRQAGYGYTF.

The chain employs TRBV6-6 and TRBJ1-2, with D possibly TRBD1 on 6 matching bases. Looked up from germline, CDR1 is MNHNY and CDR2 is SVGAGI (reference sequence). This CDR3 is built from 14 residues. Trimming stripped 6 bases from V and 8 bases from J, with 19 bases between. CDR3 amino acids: CASSLQGGVRGYTF. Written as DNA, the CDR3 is TGTGCCAGCAGCCTACAGGGTGGAGTTCGCGGCTACACCTTC.

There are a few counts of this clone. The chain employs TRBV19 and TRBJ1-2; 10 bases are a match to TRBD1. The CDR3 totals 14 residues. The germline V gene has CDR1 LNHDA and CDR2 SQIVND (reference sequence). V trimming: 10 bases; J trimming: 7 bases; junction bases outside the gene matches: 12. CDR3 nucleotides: TGTGCCACCAAATTGGGGGACAGGGGCGCTGGCTACACCTTC. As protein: CATKLGDRGAGYTF.

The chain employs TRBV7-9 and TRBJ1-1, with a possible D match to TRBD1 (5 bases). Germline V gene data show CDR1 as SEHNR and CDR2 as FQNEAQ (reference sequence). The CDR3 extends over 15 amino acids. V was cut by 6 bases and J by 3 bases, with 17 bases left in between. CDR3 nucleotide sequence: TGTGCCAGCAGATGGGGGAGTGGAGGGGACACTGAAGCTTTCTTT. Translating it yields CASRWGSGGDTEAFF.

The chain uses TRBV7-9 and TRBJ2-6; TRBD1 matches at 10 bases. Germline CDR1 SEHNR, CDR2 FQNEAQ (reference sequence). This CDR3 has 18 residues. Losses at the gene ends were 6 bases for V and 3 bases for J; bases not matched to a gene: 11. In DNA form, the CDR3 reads TGTGCCAGCAGGCCACCGACAGGGGGCGCGGTTGGGGCCAACGTCCTGACTTTC. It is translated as CASRPPTGGAVGANVLTF.

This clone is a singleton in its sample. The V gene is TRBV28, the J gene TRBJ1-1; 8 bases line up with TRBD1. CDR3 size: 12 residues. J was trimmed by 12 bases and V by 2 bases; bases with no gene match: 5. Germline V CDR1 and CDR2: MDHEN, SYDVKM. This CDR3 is CASSLLQGVPFF. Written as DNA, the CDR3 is TGTGCCAGCAGTTTACTACAGGGGGTACCTTTCTTT. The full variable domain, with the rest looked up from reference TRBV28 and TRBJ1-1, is DVKVTQSSRYLVKRTGEKVFLECVQDMDHENMFWYRQDPGLGLRLIYFSYDVKMKEKGDIPEGYSVSREKKERFSLILESASTNQTSMYLCASSLLQGVPFFGQGTRLTVV.

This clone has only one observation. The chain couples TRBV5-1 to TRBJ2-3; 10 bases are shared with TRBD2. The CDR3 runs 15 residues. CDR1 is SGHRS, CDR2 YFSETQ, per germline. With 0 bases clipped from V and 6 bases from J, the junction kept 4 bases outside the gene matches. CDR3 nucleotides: TGCGCCAGCAGCTTGGCCACTAGCGGGGCGGATACGCAGTATTTT. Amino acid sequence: CASSLATSGADTQYF. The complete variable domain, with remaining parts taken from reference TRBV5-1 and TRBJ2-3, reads KAGVTQTPRYLIKTRGQQVTLSCSPISGHRSVSWYQQTPGQGLQFLFEYFSETQRNKGNFPGRFSGRQFSNSRSEMNVSTLELGDSALYLCASSLATSGADTQYFGPGTRLTVL.

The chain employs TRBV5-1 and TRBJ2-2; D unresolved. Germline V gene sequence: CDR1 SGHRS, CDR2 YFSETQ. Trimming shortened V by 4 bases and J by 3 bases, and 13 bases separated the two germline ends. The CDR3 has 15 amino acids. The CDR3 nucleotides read TGCGCCAGCAGCCAAAATAGAGGAGACACCGGGGAGCTGTTTTTT. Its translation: CASSQNRGDTGELFF.

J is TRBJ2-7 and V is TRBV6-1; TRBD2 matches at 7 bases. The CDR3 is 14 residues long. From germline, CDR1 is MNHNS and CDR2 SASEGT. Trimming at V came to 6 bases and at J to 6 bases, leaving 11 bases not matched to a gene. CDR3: CASRTSKLVGEQYF. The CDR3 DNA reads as TGTGCCAGCAGGACTAGCAAATTAGTCGGCGAGCAGTACTTC.